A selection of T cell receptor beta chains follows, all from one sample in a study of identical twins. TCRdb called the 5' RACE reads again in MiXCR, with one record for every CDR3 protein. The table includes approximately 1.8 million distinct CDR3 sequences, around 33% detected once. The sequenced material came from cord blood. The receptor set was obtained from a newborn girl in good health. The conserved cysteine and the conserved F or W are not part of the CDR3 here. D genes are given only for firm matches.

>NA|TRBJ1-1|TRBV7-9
ASSFPGPEAF
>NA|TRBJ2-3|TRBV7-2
ASSITRGDTQY
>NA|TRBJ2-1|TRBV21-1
ASSKAGSSYNEQF
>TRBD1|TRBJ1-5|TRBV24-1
ATSDTQGTPNQPQH
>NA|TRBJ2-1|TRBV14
ASSRLLGKQF
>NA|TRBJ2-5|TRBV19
ASSIVRGGQETQY
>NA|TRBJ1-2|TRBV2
ASSPPGQRYGYT
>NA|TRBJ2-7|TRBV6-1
ASSERGGYTGEQY
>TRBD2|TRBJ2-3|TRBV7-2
ASSRKAGVTTDTQY
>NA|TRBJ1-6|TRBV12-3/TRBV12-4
ASSLRIDNSPLH
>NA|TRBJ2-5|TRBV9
ADPQETQC
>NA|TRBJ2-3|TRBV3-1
ASSQEGWQGGTDTQY
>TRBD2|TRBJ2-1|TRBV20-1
SAKVAGGPSYNEQF
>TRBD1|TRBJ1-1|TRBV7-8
ASSLDRALNTEAF
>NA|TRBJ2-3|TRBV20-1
SARPRGPDTQY
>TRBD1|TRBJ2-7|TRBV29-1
SVTGGSSYEQY
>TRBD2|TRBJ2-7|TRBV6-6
ASNKRGSGSHEQY
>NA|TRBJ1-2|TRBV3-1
ASSQVRASGYT
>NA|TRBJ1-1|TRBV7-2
ASSLVKGLMNTEAF
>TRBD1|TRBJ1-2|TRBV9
ASSVDAGGNYGYT
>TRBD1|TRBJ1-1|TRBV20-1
SARARDREAF
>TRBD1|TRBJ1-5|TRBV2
ASSDPGTGGRKGNQPQH
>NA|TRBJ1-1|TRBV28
ASSSPGLMNTEAF
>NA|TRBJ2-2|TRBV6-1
ATKRISQRSSNTGELF
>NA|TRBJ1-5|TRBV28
ASRRFGNQPQH
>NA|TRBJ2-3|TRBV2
ASSGLLRATDTQY
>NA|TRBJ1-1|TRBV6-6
ASSYSGSGMNTEAF
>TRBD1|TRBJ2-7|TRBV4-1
ASSQDRTGYEQY
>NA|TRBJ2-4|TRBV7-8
ASGPGLEIHNEQY
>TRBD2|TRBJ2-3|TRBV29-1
SVSGGAGGLDTQY
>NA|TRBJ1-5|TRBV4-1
ASSQDWAVRDQPQH
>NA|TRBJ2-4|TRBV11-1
ASSLQKGESLAKNIQY
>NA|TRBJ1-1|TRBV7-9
ASSLRHTEAF
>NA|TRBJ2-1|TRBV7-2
ASSLVLAVVENEQF
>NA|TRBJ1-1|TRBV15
ATSRGAGRGMSTEAF
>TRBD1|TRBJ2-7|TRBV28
ASSPAGQGGYEQY
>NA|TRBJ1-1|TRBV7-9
ASSLVSAGNTEAF
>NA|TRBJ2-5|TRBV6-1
ASSEAWRDQETQY
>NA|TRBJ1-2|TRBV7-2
ASSLIGKVGYGYT
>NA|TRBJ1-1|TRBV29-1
SVSRQVYTEAF
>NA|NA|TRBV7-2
ASSLGQVAGLNEQY
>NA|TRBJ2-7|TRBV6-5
ASSPRYLGGYEQY